These 13 T cell receptor beta chains originate from one sample sequenced in a study of neurological immune-mediated disorders. A single record per CDR3 protein comes from TCRdb applying MiXCR to the 5' RACE reads. Of under 90,000 distinct CDR3 sequences in the sample, under 10% are singletons; the top ten hold 1.5% to 2%. Sequencing used PBMCs. The receptors stem from a middle-aged man in good health.

This clonotype was observed many times. This sequence joins TRBV20-1 and TRBJ2-7; the match to TRBD1 covers 9 bases. V was clipped by 5 bases and J by 7 bases; unmatched bases: 12. The germline gives CDR1 DFQATT, CDR2 SNEGSKA (reference sequence). CDR3 length equals 14 residues. CDR3 coding DNA: TGCAGTGCTCTTATAGGGACAGGGCAATTAGAGCAGTACTTC. Residues: CSALIGTGQLEQYF.

In its sample, this clonotype was seen many times. The chain uses TRBV7-2 and TRBJ2-1; 7 bases are shared with TRBD2. J was trimmed by 3 bases and V by 7 bases; bases with no gene match: 12. The V gene's germline CDR1 is SGHTA and CDR2 FQGNSA. The CDR3 loop spans 16 amino acids. CDR3 region: CASTPWAGEIYNEQFF. Written as DNA, the CDR3 is TGTGCCAGCACCCCATGGGCGGGGGAGATCTACAATGAGCAGTTCTTC.

In its sample, this clonotype was seen many times. The chain joins TRBV3-1 to TRBJ2-7; tentatively, D is TRBD2 (5 bases). CDR1 LGHDT and CDR2 YNNKEL come from the germline V gene (reference sequence). The CDR3 spans 16 residues. V lost 8 bases to trimming and J lost 5 bases, with 25 bases between them. CDR3 DNA: TGTGCCAGCCCCCAAGGGCGGGCCCTCGCTCTCGACGAGCAGTACTTC. Its protein product is CASPQGRALALDEQYF.

This clonotype was counted many times. This sequence joins TRBV28 and TRBJ2-2; perhaps TRBD1 as D (5 bases). There are 14 residues in the CDR3. The V gene's germline CDR1 is MDHEN and CDR2 SYDVKM. Trimming stripped 11 bases from V and 1 base from J, with 14 bases between. In nucleotides, the CDR3 is TGTGCCTTTCGGCTCGACAGGAACACCGGGGAGCTGTTTTTT. Translated, it gives CAFRLDRNTGELFF.

This clonotype appeared many times. This chain uses TRBV5-5 with TRBJ2-1; TRBD2 aligns across 12 bases. After removal of 3 bases from V and 1 base from J, the junction contained 2 bases not matched to a gene. Germline loops: CDR1 SGHKS, CDR2 YYEKEE (reference sequence). The CDR3 is made up of 16 amino acids. As DNA, the CDR3 is TGTGCCAGCAGCTCTAGCGGGAGGGCGTCCTACAATGAGCAGTTCTTC. The encoded protein is CASSSSGRASYNEQFF.

Ten or more counts support this clonotype. J is TRBJ2-7 and V is TRBV29-1; no clear D. V lost 4 bases and J 0 bases, leaving 4 bases between the germline ends. The CDR3 runs to 11 residues. Germline loops: CDR1 SQVTM, CDR2 ANQGSEA. CDR3 coding DNA: TGCAGCGTTGCTAGCTCCTACGAGCAGTACTTC. Translation gives CSVASSYEQYF.

This clonotype was observed a handful of times. One junction end does not reproduce the germline sequence, and a read error may be involved. The chain joins TRBV5-1 to TRBJ2-2; D is perhaps TRBD1 (6 bases). The CDR3 extends over 14 amino acids. CDR1 SGHRS and CDR2 YFSETQ come from the germline V gene. CDR3 coding DNA: TGCGCCAGCAGCTTGACAGGGAACAACGGGGAGCTGTTTTTT. Translation: CASSLTGNNGELFF.

This clonotype was seen ten or more times. The genes are TRBV14 and TRBJ2-5; either TRBD1 or TRBD2 may supply D (5 bases each). V was trimmed by 3 bases and J by 2 bases, leaving 10 bases between them. The CDR3 loop spans 14 amino acids. The germline V gene encodes CDR1 SGHDN and CDR2 FVKESK. CDR3 in amino acids: CASSQRGFQETQYF. The CDR3 nucleotides are TGTGCCAGCAGCCAGAGGGGTTTTCAAGAGACCCAGTACTTC.

This clonotype was seen repeatedly, ten times or more. The gene calls are TRBV12-3 or TRBV12-4 and TRBJ2-2; TRBD2 matches at 8 bases. The CDR3 loop spans 17 amino acids. The V segment lost 4 bases and the J segment 3 bases; nucleotides outside the gene matches: 10. CDR3 protein: CASSSRSSGVYTGELFF. CDR3 sequence (DNA): TGTGCCAGCAGTTCCCGAAGTAGCGGGGTGTACACCGGGGAGCTGTTTTTT.

Of note for this clonotype: With a much larger clone just one base away, this may be a read error. This rearrangement joins TRBV7-9 to TRBJ2-1, with 9 bases lining up with TRBD2. The CDR3 runs 15 residues. The germline gives CDR1 SEHNR, CDR2 FQNEAQ (reference sequence). After removal of 7 bases from V and 6 bases from J, the junction contained 10 bases not matched to a gene. CDR3 sequence (DNA): TGTGCCAGCACCCATTCTAGCGGGAAAGGCAATGAGCAGTTCTTC. Translation gives CASTHSSGKGNEQFF. The full variable domain, its missing parts supplied by reference TRBV7-9 and TRBJ2-1, is DTGVSQNPRHKITKRGQNVTFRCDPISEHNRLYWYRQTLGQGPEFLTYFQNEAQLEKSRLLSDRFSAERPKGSFSTLEIQRTEQGDSAMYLCASTHSSGKGNEQFFGPGTRLTVL.

This clonotype was counted at least ten times. This chain uses TRBV28 with TRBJ2-2; a possible D gene is TRBD1 (6 bases). The V and J ends lost 6 bases and 0 bases respectively, with 14 bases between them. Germline assignment: CDR1 MDHEN and CDR2 SYDVKM. This CDR3 is built from 16 residues. The CDR3 DNA reads as TGTGCCAGCAGAACCCTTCAGGGGACGAACACCGGGGAGCTGTTTTTT. The encoded protein is CASRTLQGTNTGELFF.

This rearrangement joins TRBV7-2 to TRBJ1-4, with TRBD1 identical over 8 bases. Trimming at V came to 6 bases and at J to 8 bases, leaving 14 bases not matched to a gene. This CDR3 is built from 16 residues. From germline, CDR1 is SGHTA and CDR2 FQGNSA. CDR3 sequence: CASSTLGQAGGEKLFF. The CDR3 DNA reads TGTGCCAGCAGTACCTTGGGACAGGCAGGAGGGGAAAAACTGTTTTTT.

This clonotype was seen ten or more times. The chain employs TRBV3-1 and TRBJ2-7; no firm D call. Trimming shortened V by 1 base and J by 6 bases, and 10 bases separated the two germline ends. The CDR3 has 13 amino acids. Germline V gene data show CDR1 as LGHDT and CDR2 as YNNKEL (reference sequence). For the CDR3, the DNA is TGTGCCAGCAGCCAAGGACCGGCGCTCGAGCAGTACTTC. As protein: CASSQGPALEQYF.